This T cell receptor beta chain was profiled in a study of blood T cells in healthy people across ages. V was clipped by 2 bases and J by 1 base, with 11 bases between them. The CDR3 is 14 amino acids. Germline-derived CDR1 and CDR2 are DFQATT and SNEGSKA (reference sequence). Next came a second PCR, run for about 6 to 11 cycles, which used a sample-barcoded 5' primer along with a J-beta primer mix. TCRdb itself ran the 5' RACE reads through MiXCR, one entry per CDR3 protein. The data hold 850,000 or so distinct CDR3 sequences, with roughly 26% observed a single time. The study, taken as a whole, reports: Both higher diversity and more naive CD4+ cells marked long-lived donors when set against aged donors.

This clonotype was counted between two and nine times. Its antigen is as yet unknown. The sequencing input was blood. The chain combines TRBV20-1 with TRBJ1-1; D ambiguous. The source of this sequence is a woman aged 80 or over in good health. The CDR3 region is CSARTGLENTEAFF. The DNA of the CDR3 is TGCAGTGCTAGAACCGGGCTCGAGAACACTGAAGCTTTCTTT.